The 32 T cell receptor beta chains given below trace back to one sample, sequenced in a study of blood T cells in healthy people across ages. A second PCR, run for roughly 7 to 12 cycles, used a sample-barcoded 5' primer plus a J-beta primer mix. MiXCR, applied by TCRdb to the 5' RACE reads, yields one record per CDR3 protein. The table has about 1,000,000 distinct CDR3 sequences, 40% to 50% seen once; the top ten hold over 15%. Source material: blood. The receptors were gathered from a woman between 55 and 75 years old in good health.

V usage is TRBV28 and J usage is TRBJ2-4, with D possibly called TRBD1 or TRBD2 (5 bases each). This CDR3 region has 16 residues. V lost 2 bases, J lost 15 bases, and 26 bases lay in between. Germline V gives CDR1 MDHEN, CDR2 SYDVKM. The chain's CDR3 is CASSLEAPGQGSGGYF. The CDR3 nucleotides read TGTGCCAGCAGTTTAGAAGCCCCGGGGCAGGGTTCGGGTGGGTACTTC.

For this clonotype: An end of the junction differs from the germline gene, which may be a read error. The chain has TRBV6-5 and TRBJ1-2; no definite D call. The length of the CDR3 is 15 residues. CDR1 is MNHEY, CDR2 SVGAGI, per germline. This chain's CDR3 is CASSHSIIQRYGYTF. CDR3 DNA: TGTGCCAGCAGTCACTCTATAATTCAGCGCTATGGCTACACCTTC.

For this clonotype: One end of the junction does not line up with germline, which may come from a read error. This chain joins TRBV3-1 and TRBJ2-5; a weak D match, TRBD1 (5 bases). CDR1 is LGHDT and CDR2 is YNNKEL in the germline V gene (reference sequence). The CDR3 consists of 14 residues. For the CDR3, the DNA is TGTGCCAGCCGCCAAGACAGCCTTCGGGAGACCCAGTACTTC. This encodes CASRQDSLRETQYF.

This chain connects TRBV12-3 or TRBV12-4 to TRBJ2-1; 11 bases are shared with TRBD1. The junction had 5 bases not matched to a gene; V was cut back by 4 bases and J by 6 bases. The CDR3 is 15 amino acids. The CDR3 loop is CASSWLGTGGNEQFF. In nucleotides, the CDR3 is TGTGCCAGCAGTTGGCTGGGGACAGGGGGCAATGAGCAGTTCTTC.

This clonotype was seen a few times. The chain couples TRBV20-1 to TRBJ1-4; D is perhaps TRBD1 (5 bases). V shed 3 bases and J shed 3 bases, with 14 bases lying between them. Germline V gives CDR1 DFQATT, CDR2 SNEGSKA (reference sequence). The CDR3 loop spans 15 amino acids. The CDR3 region has the DNA TGCAGTGCTAGGGGTAGCAGAGGGGCTAATGAAAAACTGTTTTTT. Translation: CSARGSRGANEKLFF.

CDR3 residues: CASGPNNEQFF. CDR3 nucleotides: TGTGCCTCTGGGCCCAACAATGAGCAGTTCTTC. This chain connects TRBV2 to TRBJ2-1; D is ambiguous. The CDR3 is 11 amino acids. Germline-derived CDR1 and CDR2 are SNHLY and FYNNEI. V lost 11 bases, J lost 5 bases, and 10 bases lay in between.

The chain has TRBV10-3 and TRBJ2-3, with D hard to call. The germline V gene has CDR1 ENHRY and CDR2 SYGVKD. This CDR3 contains 13 residues. Trimming shortened V by 6 bases and J by 1 base, and 8 bases separated the two germline ends. This chain's CDR3 is CAIRPDGTDTQYF. The CDR3 bases are TGTGCCATCAGGCCGGACGGCACAGATACGCAGTATTTT.

This chain connects TRBV10-1 to TRBJ2-3; 7 nucleotides match TRBD1. The CDR3 runs to 15 residues. J was trimmed by 2 bases and V by 4 bases; bases with no gene match: 6. The germline CDR1 and CDR2 sequences are WNHNN and SYGVQD (reference sequence). The CDR3 reads CASSVSRGNTDTQYF. The CDR3 DNA follows: TGCGCCAGCAGTGTATCCAGGGGGAACACAGATACGCAGTATTTT.

The chain uses TRBV6-5 and TRBJ2-3; D might be TRBD1 or TRBD2, each matching 6 bases. The CDR3 loop spans 15 amino acids. Looked up from germline, CDR1 is MNHEY and CDR2 is SVGAGI. The V end was cut by 6 bases, the J end by 4 bases, with 17 bases between. In DNA form, the CDR3 reads TGTGCCAGCAGCGAGCCGGGGGCCCCCCCAGATACGCAGTATTTT. This translates into CASSEPGAPPDTQYF.

This chain uses TRBV3-1 with TRBJ2-1; D is possibly TRBD2 (6 bases). The CDR3 sequence is 13 residues long. Germline loops: CDR1 LGHDT, CDR2 YNNKEL (reference sequence). Trimming took 0 bases from V and 9 from J, leaving 9 bases between them. The CDR3 DNA sequence: TGTGCCAGCAGCCAAGATCGGGGGACTGAGCAGTTCTTC. This gives the protein CASSQDRGTEQFF.

This clonotype appeared a few times. The chain joins TRBV24-1 to TRBJ2-3; the match to TRBD1 covers 10 bases. V lost 6 bases to trimming and J lost 6 bases; unmatched junction nucleotides: 11. CDR1 is KGHDR and CDR2 is SFDVKD in the germline V gene. This CDR3 has 16 amino acids. CDR3 nucleotide sequence: TGTGCCACCAGTTCAAACCGGGACAGGGGTAGGGATACGCAGTATTTT. This sequence encodes CATSSNRDRGRDTQYF.

Here the CDR3 DNA reads TGTGCCAGCAGTTTAAGCCCCGGGACAGGGAATGAAAAACTGTTTTTT. Its protein is CASSLSPGTGNEKLFF. V is TRBV12-3 or TRBV12-4 and J is TRBJ1-4; 9 bases are a match to TRBD1. V lost 2 bases and J lost 5; bases outside the gene matches: 6. The CDR3 is made up of 16 amino acids.

Concerning this clonotype itself: Given a much more abundant clone one base away, this may be a read error. The chain links TRBV6-2 or TRBV6-3 to TRBJ2-5; 13 bases agree with TRBD2. With 8 bases clipped from V and 11 bases from J, the junction kept 11 bases outside the gene matches. The CDR3 has 14 residues. Germline V gives CDR1 MNHEY, CDR2 SVGEGT. The CDR3 bases are TGTGCCAGCGGAACTAGCGGGAGGGTCAATGAGCAGTACTTC. It encodes CASGTSGRVNEQYF.

This rearrangement joins TRBV29-1 to TRBJ2-3; unclear D gene. Germline assignment: CDR1 SQVTM and CDR2 ANQGSEA. The CDR3 extends over 14 amino acids. Trimming took off 8 bases at V and 3 bases at J, with 18 bases between the two ends. CDR3 protein: CSTLDGFTTDTQYF. CDR3 DNA: TGCAGCACCCTGGACGGCTTCACTACAGATACGCAGTATTTT.

A remark on this clonotype: This likely comes from a read error, as the CDR3 has no conserved phenylalanine or tryptophan at its end. This chain uses TRBV14 with TRBJ2-6, with 9 nucleotides matching TRBD1. Germline-derived CDR1 and CDR2 are SGHDN and FVKESK. V trimming: 2 bases; J trimming: 2 bases; junction bases outside the gene matches: 1. The CDR3 is 16 amino acids. Here the CDR3 reads CASSQHRGPGANVLTL. CDR3 DNA sequence: TGTGCCAGCAGCCAACACAGGGGGCCTGGGGCCAACGTCCTGACTTTA.

The V and J genes are TRBV5-1 and TRBJ2-5; D is possibly TRBD1 or TRBD2 (5 bases each). The V end lost 4 bases, the J end lost 4 bases, and 17 bases lay between the germline ends. The CDR3 totals 15 residues. Germline loops: CDR1 SGHRS, CDR2 YFSETQ. This chain's CDR3 is CASSLGGDARETQYF. Here the CDR3 DNA reads TGCGCCAGCAGCCTAGGTGGGGACGCGCGAGAGACCCAGTACTTC.

This chain links TRBV20-1 with TRBJ1-6; 12 bases are a match to TRBD1. The length of the CDR3 is 18 residues. Per the germline V gene, CDR1 is DFQATT and CDR2 is SNEGSKA (reference sequence). The V segment lost 2 bases and the J segment 7 bases; nucleotides outside the gene matches: 12. CDR3 sequence: CSARLGTGGVIANSPLHF. The CDR3 nucleotides are TGCAGTGCTAGACTAGGGACAGGGGGCGTTATAGCAAATTCACCCCTCCACTTT.

The chain has TRBV29-1 and TRBJ2-7, with no clear D. The CDR3 is 13 amino acids. Germline V lookup: CDR1 SQVTM, CDR2 ANQGSEA. V was trimmed by 4 bases and J by 3 bases, leaving 13 bases between them. The CDR3 reads CSVGPTLNYEQYF. As DNA, the CDR3 is TGCAGCGTTGGCCCGACTCTAAACTACGAGCAGTACTTC.

This clonotype showed up just a few times. The chain recombines TRBV6-5 with TRBJ2-7; possible D gene TRBD2, 5 bases. Trimming cost V 0 bases and J 5 bases, with 8 bases left between them. Germline V gene data show CDR1 as MNHEY and CDR2 as SVGAGI. The CDR3 runs 13 residues. The CDR3 loop reads CASSYSRVDEQYF. The DNA of the CDR3 is TGTGCCAGCAGTTACTCGAGGGTCGACGAGCAGTACTTC.

The V gene is TRBV14, the J gene TRBJ2-1, with TRBD2 identical over 7 bases. Trimming took 4 bases from V and 6 from J; bases not matched to a gene: 6. The CDR3 sequence is 14 residues long. Germline lookup yields CDR1 SGHDN and CDR2 FVKESK. The CDR3 region has the DNA TGTGCCAGCAGCCCCGGGGGGATCTTCAATGAGCAGTTCTTC. Translation: CASSPGGIFNEQFF.

The V and J genes are TRBV20-1 and TRBJ2-1; 12 bases map to TRBD2. The length of the CDR3 is 15 residues. The V segment lost 1 base and the J segment 4 bases; nucleotides outside the gene matches: 2. The germline gives CDR1 DFQATT, CDR2 SNEGSKA (reference sequence). CDR3 coding DNA: TGCAGTGCTAGAGCCGGACTAGCGGGATACAATGAGCAGTTCTTC. It translates to CSARAGLAGYNEQFF.

This chain uses TRBV2 with TRBJ1-1, with unresolved D. The CDR3 contains 13 residues. V lost 7 bases, J lost 5 bases, and 14 bases lay in between. Germline V lookup: CDR1 SNHLY, CDR2 FYNNEI. The CDR3 region has the DNA TGTGCCAGCAACAGAGTGTTTAGGACTGAAGCTTTCTTT. Translation gives CASNRVFRTEAFF. Full variable domain (missing parts from reference TRBV2 and TRBJ1-1): EPEVTQTPSHQVTQMGQEVILRCVPISNHLYFYWYRQILGQKVEFLVSFYNNEISEKSEIFDDQFSVERPDGSNFTLKIRSTKLEDSAMYFCASNRVFRTEAFFGQGTRLTVV.

V is TRBV12-3 or TRBV12-4 and J is TRBJ2-1; weak D call: TRBD2 (6 bases). Between the trimmed V and J ends, which lost 6 bases and 6 bases, there was a span of 9 bases. CDR3 length: 12 residues. CDR3 nucleotide sequence: TGTGCCAGCAGGACTAGGGCCAATGAGCAGTTCTTC. Its protein is CASRTRANEQFF.

The chain recombines TRBV29-1 with TRBJ2-3, with 12 bases aligning to TRBD2. From germline, CDR1 is SQVTM and CDR2 ANQGSEA. The CDR3 runs 14 residues. The junction had 9 bases not matched to a gene; V was cut back by 7 bases and J by 7 bases. The CDR3 nucleotides read TGCAGCGCAGACCTAGCGGGAGGGCCATATACGCAGTATTTT. This encodes CSADLAGGPYTQYF.

The chain combines TRBV11-2 with TRBJ2-3; 13 bases line up with TRBD2. Germline CDR1 and CDR2: SGHAT and FQNNGV. After removal of 4 bases from V and 5 bases from J, the junction contained 6 bases not matched to a gene. The CDR3 length is 16 residues. CDR3 sequence (DNA): TGTGCCAGCAGCTCGAGGACTAGCGGGAGTCGAGATACGCAGTATTTT. As protein: CASSSRTSGSRDTQYF.

This clonotype was found many times. The chain is built from TRBV29-1 and TRBJ2-7; 9 positions match TRBD1. The CDR3 sequence is 13 residues long. With 2 bases clipped from V and 3 bases from J, the junction kept 2 bases outside the gene matches. In germline, CDR1 is SQVTM, CDR2 ANQGSEA. The CDR3 loop is CSVELDRGYEQYF. For the CDR3, the DNA is TGCAGCGTTGAACTGGACAGGGGCTACGAGCAGTACTTC.

This clonotype has more than one count but fewer than ten. This sequence joins TRBV7-9 and TRBJ2-1; D perhaps matches TRBD2 (6 bases). This CDR3 is built from 16 residues. Trimming removed 5 bases from V and 6 bases from J, with 20 bases in between. Germline CDR1 is SEHNR and CDR2 is FQNEAQ (reference sequence). CDR3 in DNA: TGTGCCAGCAGCCCTACGTCCGGGGGTCTAGGCAATGAGCAGTTCTTC. Translation: CASSPTSGGLGNEQFF.

The chain is built from TRBV10-3 and TRBJ2-3; D gene ambiguous. Trimming left V 2 bases short and J 0 bases short, with 12 bases between. The germline V gene encodes CDR1 ENHRY and CDR2 SYGVKD. The CDR3 extends over 16 amino acids. The CDR3 sequence: CAISEPLSSSTDTQYF. The CDR3 region has the DNA TGTGCCATCAGTGAGCCCCTGAGTAGTAGCACAGATACGCAGTATTTT.

The V and J genes are TRBV10-3 and TRBJ2-3, with a possible D match to TRBD1 (6 bases). The CDR3 totals 15 residues. CDR1 ENHRY and CDR2 SYGVKD come from the germline V gene. V lost 1 base, J lost 5 bases, and 13 bases lay in between. CDR3 nucleotides: TGTGCCATCAGTGAGTTTTCACCACAGGGAGATACGCAGTATTTT. Its protein product is CAISEFSPQGDTQYF.

This chain links TRBV5-5 with TRBJ2-5; 7 bases align to TRBD2. CDR1 is SGHKS, CDR2 YYEKEE, per germline (reference sequence). CDR3 length equals 16 residues. With 2 bases clipped from V and 5 bases from J, the junction kept 12 bases outside the gene matches. In nucleotides, the CDR3 is TGTGCCAGCAGCTTTGGGACTACTCAGCGAAGGGAGACCCAGTACTTC. Its protein product is CASSFGTTQRRETQYF.

This clonotype has a count of ten or more. Since a much larger clone is just one base distant, this may be a read error. The V and J genes are TRBV15 and TRBJ2-6; D gene uncertain. V was pared by 2 bases and J by 0 bases, with 11 bases between. The germline CDR1 and CDR2 sequences are LNHNV and YYDKDF (reference sequence). The CDR3 extends over 17 amino acids. CDR3 region: CATSRLVVSSGANVLTF. The DNA for the CDR3 is TGTGCCACCAGCAGATTAGTTGTCAGCTCTGGGGCCAACGTCCTGACTTTC.

The rearrangement links TRBV9 to TRBJ2-5, with 10 bases lining up with TRBD2. V was pared by 3 bases and J by 1 base, with 6 bases of the junction left unmatched. The V gene's germline CDR1 is SGDLS and CDR2 YYNGEE. This CDR3 region has 16 residues. This CDR3 is CASSAASGGGQETQYF. Written as DNA, the CDR3 is TGTGCCAGCAGCGCAGCAAGCGGGGGGGGCCAAGAGACCCAGTACTTC.